One and the same sample provided the 27 T cell receptor beta chains below, sequenced in a study of blood T cells in healthy people across ages. Primers used in a second PCR of about 7 to 12 cycles were a sample-barcoded 5' primer and a J-beta primer mix. Via MiXCR, TCRdb re-called the 5' RACE reads, giving one row per CDR3 protein. The sample carries roughly 500,000 distinct CDR3 sequences, approximately 25% recorded once. Sequencing was done on a sample of blood. These receptors came from a woman aged 70 to 79 in good health.

This clonotype has just a few counts. The J gene is TRBJ1-1, the V gene TRBV12-3 or TRBV12-4; D unresolved. The CDR3 runs 15 residues. V was pared by 1 base and J by 1 base, with 10 bases between. The CDR3 region is CASSLVTPGNTEAFF. CDR3 DNA sequence: TGTGCCAGCAGTTTAGTGACCCCCGGGAACACTGAAGCTTTCTTT.

The V and J genes are TRBV5-8 and TRBJ2-2; 7 bases agree with TRBD2. This CDR3 is 14 amino acids long. Germline V CDR1 and CDR2: SGHTS, YDEGEE. Trimming took 4 bases from V and 6 from J; bases not matched to a gene: 6. CDR3 in amino acids: CASSPGTNPGELFF. CDR3 nucleotide sequence: TGTGCCAGCAGCCCCGGGACTAATCCCGGGGAGCTGTTTTTT.

As for this clonotype: The junction does not match germline at one end; this may be a read error. V gene TRBV10-3 combines with J gene TRBJ1-3; the D gene is possibly TRBD1 (5 bases). Germline assignment: CDR1 ENHRY and CDR2 SYGVKD. The CDR3 has 12 residues. The CDR3 sequence is CAISVTTDSLNF. CDR3 DNA: TGTGCCATCAGTGTGACTACAGACAGTTTGAATTTT.

As for this clonotype: This may be a read error: a much more frequent sequence differs by one nucleotide. This chain links TRBV7-2 with TRBJ1-1; maybe TRBD1 (6 bases). CDR3 size: 14 residues. V was pared by 9 bases and J by 4 bases, with 18 bases between. Per the germline V gene, CDR1 is SGHTA and CDR2 is FQGNSA. The CDR3 bases are TGTGCCAGTAAGGGGGAGCCCATGGGCACTGAAGCTTTCTTT. Translating gives CASKGEPMGTEAFF. The entire variable domain, with the rest obtained from reference TRBV7-2 and TRBJ1-1, is as follows: GAGVSQSPSNKVTEKGKDVELRCDPISGHTALYWYRQSLGQGLEFLIYFQGNSAPDKSGLPSDRFSAERTGGSVSTLTIQRTQQEDSAVYLCASKGEPMGTEAFFGQGTRLTVV.

In its sample, this clonotype is medium-sized (0.01 to 0.1%). V and J are TRBV12-3 or TRBV12-4 and TRBJ2-1; possibly TRBD1 for D (6 bases). Trimming pared 5 bases from V and 3 bases from J, leaving 8 bases between. The CDR3 consists of 13 residues. The CDR3 DNA sequence: TGTGCCAGCAGTCGGGACAACTACAATGAGCAGTTCTTC. It codes for CASSRDNYNEQFF.

V is TRBV7-8 and J is TRBJ2-1; D unresolved. CDR3 length equals 14 residues. Per the germline V gene, CDR1 is SGHVS and CDR2 is FQNEAQ. V lost 4 bases and J lost 7, with 14 bases in between. The DNA for the CDR3 is TGTGCCAGCAGCTATTCGAACTTCCTGAATGAGCAGTTCTTC. Protein sequence: CASSYSNFLNEQFF.

The count of this clonotype is one. The chain employs TRBV18 and TRBJ2-1, with D possibly being TRBD2 (6 bases). V lost 6 bases to trimming and J lost 0 bases, with 12 bases between them. Per the germline V gene, CDR1 is KGHSH and CDR2 is LQKENI. The CDR3 loop spans 15 amino acids. The chain's CDR3 is CASSPGVDSYNEQFF. As DNA, the CDR3 is TGTGCCAGCTCCCCGGGGGTAGACTCCTACAATGAGCAGTTCTTC.

The V call is TRBV24-1, the J call TRBJ1-2; 8 bases align to TRBD1. The CDR3 is 14 residues long. Trimming took 9 bases from V and 8 from J; bases not matched to a gene: 13. The V gene's germline CDR1 is KGHDR and CDR2 SFDVKD. CDR3 in DNA: TGTGCCACCGACCCCGGGACAGGCGCCAGAGGCTACACCTTC. Translation: CATDPGTGARGYTF.

This clonotype was counted a few times. V is TRBV7-2 and J is TRBJ2-5; 7 bases are shared with TRBD2. This CDR3 has 14 residues. V gave up 5 bases and J gave up 2 bases; unmatched junction bases: 5. In germline, CDR1 is SGHTA, CDR2 FQGNSA. The CDR3 nucleotides read TGTGCCAGCAGCCCCCCGGGACTACAAGAGACCCAGTACTTC. This gives the protein CASSPPGLQETQYF.

V usage is TRBV21-1 and J usage is TRBJ2-3. TRBV21-1 counts as a pseudogene. The CDR3 is 15 amino acids. In DNA form, the CDR3 reads TGTGCCAGCAGCACCGGACCCGAGAGCACAGATACGCAGTATTTT. Translating gives CASSTGPESTDTQYF.

This clonotype was seen a handful of times. The chain employs TRBV6-5 and TRBJ1-2; D gene unclear. The CDR3 spans 11 residues. V was shortened by 11 bases and J by 0 bases, with 7 bases between the two germline ends. The germline CDR1 and CDR2 sequences are MNHEY and SVGAGI. The CDR3 DNA follows: TGTGCCGCCGCAACTAACTATGGCTACACCTTC. It yields the protein CAAATNYGYTF.

The rearrangement links TRBV10-3 to TRBJ2-7, with TRBD2 identical over 9 bases. This CDR3 is 16 amino acids long. After removal of 3 bases from V and 2 bases from J, the junction contained 8 bases not matched to a gene. Germline CDR1 reads ENHRY; CDR2 reads SYGVKD. In DNA form, the CDR3 reads TGTGCCATCAGTGACCTAGCGGGGACCCTACCCTACGAGCAGTACTTC. Translated: CAISDLAGTLPYEQYF.

This clonotype has just a few counts. This chain links TRBV7-2 with TRBJ2-2, with a tentative D call TRBD1 (6 bases). Germline V gene sequence: CDR1 SGHTA, CDR2 FQGNSA. Trimming removed 4 bases from V and 3 bases from J, with 9 bases in between. This CDR3 is 14 amino acids long. CDR3 DNA: TGTGCCAGCAGCTCTACAGGGCACACCGGGGAGCTGTTTTTT. Its protein is CASSSTGHTGELFF. Full variable domain (outside the CDR3, taken from reference TRBV7-2 and TRBJ2-2): GAGVSQSPSNKVTEKGKDVELRCDPISGHTALYWYRQSLGQGLEFLIYFQGNSAPDKSGLPSDRFSAERTGGSVSTLTIQRTQQEDSAVYLCASSSTGHTGELFFGEGSRLTVL.

There are a few counts of this clonotype. The gene calls are TRBV5-1 and TRBJ2-1; D is unclear. The CDR3 consists of 14 residues. Germline V gene lookup returns CDR1 SGHRS and CDR2 YFSETQ. V lost 4 bases to trimming and J lost 2 bases, with 10 bases between them. DNA for the CDR3: TGCGCCAGCAGCCCTAGTGGGGCCTACAATGAGCAGTTCTTC. Translated, it gives CASSPSGAYNEQFF.

The chain recombines TRBV4-2 with TRBJ2-2; no firm D call. CDR1 is LGHNA, CDR2 YNFKEQ, per germline. Trimming shortened V by 5 bases and J by 0 bases, and 10 bases separated the two germline ends. The CDR3 has 15 residues. The CDR3 DNA sequence: TGTGCCAGCAGCTACCGACTGACGAACACCGGGGAGCTGTTTTTT. Residues: CASSYRLTNTGELFF.

This chain uses TRBV6-5 with TRBJ2-5, with a weak D call TRBD2 (6 bases). Per germline, CDR1 MNHEY and CDR2 SVGAGI. The CDR3 has 13 amino acids. V was shortened by 7 bases and J by 7 bases, with 16 bases between the two germline ends. The CDR3 reads CASTPAGTMTQYF. CDR3 coding DNA: TGTGCCAGCACGCCGGCGGGAACAATGACCCAGTACTTC.

This clonotype was counted many times. CDR3 protein: CASTFGGDEQYF. CDR3 nucleotide sequence: TGTGCCAGCACCTTCGGGGGCGACGAGCAGTACTTC. This chain joins TRBV7-9 and TRBJ2-7, with D perhaps assigned TRBD1 or TRBD2 (6 bases each). The V gene's germline CDR1 is SEHNR and CDR2 FQNEAQ (reference sequence). The CDR3 length is 12 residues. The ends were cut back, 7 bases at V and 5 bases at J, with 12 bases in the middle. Together with reference TRBV7-9 and TRBJ2-7, the CDR3 gives the full variable domain: DTGVSQNPRHKITKRGQNVTFRCDPISEHNRLYWYRQTLGQGPEFLTYFQNEAQLEKSRLLSDRFSAERPKGSFSTLEIQRTEQGDSAMYLCASTFGGDEQYFGPGTRLTVT.

This clonotype appeared many times. The chain has TRBV7-9 and TRBJ2-7, with TRBD2 as a possible D gene (5 bases). This CDR3 is 13 amino acids long. V was cut by 0 bases and J by 6 bases, with 9 bases left in between. Per germline, CDR1 SEHNR and CDR2 FQNEAQ (reference sequence). The CDR3 sequence is CASSLAEAPEQYF. In DNA form, the CDR3 reads TGTGCCAGCAGCTTAGCGGAGGCGCCCGAGCAGTACTTC.

This clonotype was counted at least ten times. J is TRBJ2-7 and V is TRBV20-1; D gene uncertain. V gave up 4 bases and J gave up 3 bases, with 10 bases separating them. Germline V gene lookup returns CDR1 DFQATT and CDR2 SNEGSKA (reference sequence). The CDR3 is 12 residues long. The CDR3 bases are TGCAGTGCTAACATCCAGAACTACGAGCAGTACTTC. Translation: CSANIQNYEQYF.

This clonotype was recorded a few times. J is TRBJ2-2 and V is TRBV5-4; perhaps TRBD1 as D (5 bases). Germline V gene lookup returns CDR1 SGHNT and CDR2 YYREEE (reference sequence). The CDR3 covers 15 residues. V was clipped by 5 bases and J by 1 base, with 12 bases between them. The DNA of the CDR3 is TGTGCCAGCAGGCTCGCAGGGATGAACACCGGGGAGCTGTTTTTT. It encodes CASRLAGMNTGELFF.

The V and J genes are TRBV5-1 and TRBJ2-7; perhaps D is TRBD1 or TRBD2 (6 bases each). Germline V gene lookup returns CDR1 SGHRS and CDR2 YFSETQ. The length of the CDR3 is 13 residues. Trimming shortened V by 6 bases and J by 1 base, and 11 bases separated the two germline ends. The CDR3 DNA sequence: TGCGCCAGCAAGGGGGGCGATTCCTACGAGCAGTACTTC. This sequence encodes CASKGGDSYEQYF.

V and J are TRBV6-2 or TRBV6-3 and TRBJ2-7; D perhaps matches TRBD2 (6 bases). Germline V CDR1 and CDR2: MNHEY, SVGEGT. This CDR3 is built from 15 residues. Trimming cost V 6 bases and J 4 bases, with 19 bases left between them. The CDR3 nucleotides read TGTGCCAGCAGCCGCGGGGCGGGCCGGGTATACGAGCAGTACTTC. It translates to CASSRGAGRVYEQYF.

This clonotype appeared a few times. The rearrangement uses TRBV30 and TRBJ2-5, with D hard to call. This CDR3 has 13 residues. The germline gives CDR1 GTSNPN, CDR2 SVGIG (reference sequence). V gave up 3 bases and J gave up 5 bases, with 13 bases separating them. CDR3 protein: CAWSAQYVETQYF. As DNA, the CDR3 is TGTGCCTGGAGCGCTCAGTACGTGGAGACCCAGTACTTC.

In this sample, this clonotype turned up a few times. CDR3 coding DNA: TGCGCCAGCAGCTTGGTCCCCGGGACGGAGTACAATGAGCAGTTCTTC. The encoded protein is CASSLVPGTEYNEQFF. The gene calls are TRBV5-1 and TRBJ2-1; D may be TRBD1 or TRBD2 (5 bases each). CDR1 and CDR2 (germline): SGHRS, YFSETQ. The CDR3 spans 16 residues. Trimming cost V 0 bases and J 4 bases, with 14 bases left between them.

This clonotype was counted only a few times. The rearrangement joins TRBV5-5 to TRBJ1-2; a possible D gene is TRBD1 (6 bases). The ends were cut back, 1 base at V and 4 bases at J, with 14 bases in the middle. This CDR3 spans 15 amino acids. Germline lookup yields CDR1 SGHKS and CDR2 YYEKEE (reference sequence). CDR3 DNA sequence: TGTGCCAGCAGCTTGAGACAGGACGACTTCTATGGCTACACCTTC. This translates into CASSLRQDDFYGYTF.

This clonotype occurred a few times. This chain joins TRBV5-1 and TRBJ2-5; TRBD1 aligns across 11 bases. CDR1 is SGHRS, CDR2 YFSETQ, per germline. This CDR3 is built from 15 residues. V lost 2 bases and J lost 11; bases outside the gene matches: 11. The CDR3 region has the DNA TGCGCCAGCAGCTTTCGGGACAGGGGGTCCGGGGAGCAGTACTTC. Its translation is CASSFRDRGSGEQYF. The full variable domain, completed using reference TRBV5-1 and TRBJ2-5, is KAGVTQTPRYLIKTRGQQVTLSCSPISGHRSVSWYQQTPGQGLQFLFEYFSETQRNKGNFPGRFSGRQFSNSRSEMNVSTLELGDSALYLCASSFRDRGSGEQYFGPGTRLLVL.

This clonotype has a handful of counts. This sequence joins TRBV12-3 or TRBV12-4 and TRBJ2-5; 8 positions match TRBD1. The CDR3 sequence is 16 residues long. V dropped 4 bases and J dropped 2; count of bases not matched to a gene: 9. CDR3 amino acids: CASSSDRGNLQETQYF. DNA for the CDR3: TGTGCCAGCAGTTCCGACAGGGGAAATCTTCAAGAGACCCAGTACTTC.